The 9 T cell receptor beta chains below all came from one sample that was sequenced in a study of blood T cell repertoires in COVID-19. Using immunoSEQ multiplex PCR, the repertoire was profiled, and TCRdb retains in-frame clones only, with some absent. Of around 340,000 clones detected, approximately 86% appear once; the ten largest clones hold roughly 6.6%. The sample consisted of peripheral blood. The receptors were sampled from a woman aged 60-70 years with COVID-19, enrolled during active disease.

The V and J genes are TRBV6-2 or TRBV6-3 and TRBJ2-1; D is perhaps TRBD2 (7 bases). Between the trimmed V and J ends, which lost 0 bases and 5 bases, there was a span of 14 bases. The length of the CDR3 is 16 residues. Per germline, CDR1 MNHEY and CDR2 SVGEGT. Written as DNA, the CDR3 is TGTGCCAGCAGTTACTCCCAGGGGAGGGGTCACAATGAGCAGTTCTTC. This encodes CASSYSQGRGHNEQFF.

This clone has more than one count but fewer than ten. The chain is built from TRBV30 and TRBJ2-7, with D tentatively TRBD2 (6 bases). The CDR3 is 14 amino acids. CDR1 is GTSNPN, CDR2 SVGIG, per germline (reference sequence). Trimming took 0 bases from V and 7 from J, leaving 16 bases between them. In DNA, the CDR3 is TGTGCCTGGAGTGTGCAGATAACACGGGGGGAGCAGTACTTC. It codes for CAWSVQITRGEQYF.

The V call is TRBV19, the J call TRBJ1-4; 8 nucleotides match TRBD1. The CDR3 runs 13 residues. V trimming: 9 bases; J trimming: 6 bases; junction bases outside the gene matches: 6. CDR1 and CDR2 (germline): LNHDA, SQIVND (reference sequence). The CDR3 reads CASNRGDDEKLFF. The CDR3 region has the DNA TGTGCCAGCAACAGGGGGGATGATGAAAAACTGTTTTTT.

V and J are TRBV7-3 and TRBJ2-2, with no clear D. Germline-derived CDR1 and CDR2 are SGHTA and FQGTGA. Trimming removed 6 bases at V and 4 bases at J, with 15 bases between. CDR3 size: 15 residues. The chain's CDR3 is CASRSQAVGTGELFF. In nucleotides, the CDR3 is TGTGCCAGCAGATCCCAGGCTGTGGGCACCGGGGAGCTGTTTTTT.

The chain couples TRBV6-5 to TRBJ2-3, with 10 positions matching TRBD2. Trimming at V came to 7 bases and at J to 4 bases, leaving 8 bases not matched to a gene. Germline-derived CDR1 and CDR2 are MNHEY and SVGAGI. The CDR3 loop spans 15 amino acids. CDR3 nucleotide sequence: TGTGCCAGCACCCCCTTAGCGGGGGGCCCAGATACGCAGTATTTT. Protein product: CASTPLAGGPDTQYF.

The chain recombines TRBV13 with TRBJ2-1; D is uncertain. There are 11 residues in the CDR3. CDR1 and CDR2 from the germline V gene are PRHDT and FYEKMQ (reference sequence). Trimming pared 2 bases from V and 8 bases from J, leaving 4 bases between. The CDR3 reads CASSLLDEQFF. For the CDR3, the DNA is TGTGCCAGCAGCTTACTCGATGAGCAGTTCTTC.

In DNA, the CDR3 is TGTGCCAGCAGCGGAACCGGACAGGGGCACTACGAGCAGTACTTC. The encoded protein is CASSGTGQGHYEQYF. The rearrangement links TRBV3-1 (or the pseudogene TRBV3-2) to TRBJ2-7; the match to TRBD1 covers 9 bases. Trimming cost V 5 bases and J 3 bases; bases outside gene matches: 8. This CDR3 has 15 residues. From germline, CDR1 is LGHDT and CDR2 YNNKEL (reference sequence).

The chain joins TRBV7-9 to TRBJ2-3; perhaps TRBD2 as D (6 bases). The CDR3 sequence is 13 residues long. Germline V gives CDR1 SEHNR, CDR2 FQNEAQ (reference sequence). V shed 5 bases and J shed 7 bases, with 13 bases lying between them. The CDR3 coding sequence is TGTGCCAGCAGCGCCTCTAGCGTCTATACGCAGTATTTT. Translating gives CASSASSVYTQYF.

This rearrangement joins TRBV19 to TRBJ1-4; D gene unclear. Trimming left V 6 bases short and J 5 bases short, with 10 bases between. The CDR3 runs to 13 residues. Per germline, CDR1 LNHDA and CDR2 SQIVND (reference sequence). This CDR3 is CASSFGRNEKLFF. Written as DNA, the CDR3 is TGTGCCAGTAGCTTCGGGAGGAATGAAAAACTGTTTTTT.